One and the same sample provided the 21 T cell receptor beta chains below, sequenced in a study of T cell responses to AZD1222 COVID-19 vaccine. Clones were sequenced by immunoSEQ multiplex PCR, and TCRdb holds only the in-frame ones, with some missing. The sample includes more than 85,000 clones, roughly 86% of them seen just once. This specimen consisted of peripheral blood, obtained 28 days after the second AZD1222 dose. All receptors derive from an adult who received the AZD1222 COVID-19 vaccine.

This chain links TRBV6-5 with TRBJ1-2, with D hard to call. Trimming removed 5 bases from V and 0 bases from J, with 7 bases in between. The CDR3 length is 13 residues. The germline V gene has CDR1 MNHEY and CDR2 SVGAGI. The CDR3, as DNA: TGTGCCAGCAGTCGCGACGCTAACTATGGCTACACCTTC. Translating gives CASSRDANYGYTF.

This chain connects TRBV5-1 to TRBJ2-3; the D gene is possibly TRBD2 (6 bases). Per germline, CDR1 SGHRS and CDR2 YFSETQ. Trimming left V 0 bases short and J 4 bases short, with 9 bases between. This CDR3 is 14 amino acids long. CDR3 protein: CASSLAGASDTQYF. The CDR3 DNA is TGCGCCAGCAGCTTGGCGGGAGCATCAGATACGCAGTATTTT.

This chain connects TRBV5-1 to TRBJ1-1; D might be TRBD1 (5 bases). The CDR3 consists of 15 residues. V was trimmed by 7 bases and J by 1 base, leaving 17 bases between them. CDR1 is SGHRS, CDR2 YFSETQ, per germline. CDR3 DNA sequence: TGCGCCAGCCGAAACGTGGGGGTATCGAACACTGAAGCTTTCTTT. This sequence encodes CASRNVGVSNTEAFF.

This clone was counted a single time. The chain recombines TRBV7-9 with TRBJ1-3; a possible D gene is TRBD1 (6 bases). The length of the CDR3 is 15 residues. The germline V gene encodes CDR1 SEHNR and CDR2 FQNEAQ (reference sequence). V was pared by 5 bases and J by 0 bases, with 11 bases between. Here the CDR3 reads CASSQQQGSGNTIYF. The CDR3 region has the DNA TGTGCCAGCAGCCAACAACAGGGCTCTGGAAACACCATATATTTT.

The chain carries TRBV24-1 and TRBJ2-1; a possible D gene is TRBD2 (5 bases). Looked up from germline, CDR1 is KGHDR and CDR2 is SFDVKD. Trimming took 3 bases from V and 2 from J, leaving 10 bases between them. CDR3 length: 15 residues. The CDR3 protein is CATSDRGATYNEQFF. Here the CDR3 DNA reads TGTGCCACCAGTGATCGGGGAGCTACCTACAATGAGCAGTTCTTC.

V is TRBV5-6 and J is TRBJ1-4, with D possibly being TRBD1 (6 bases). V was clipped by 5 bases and J by 4 bases, with 9 bases between them. The CDR3 totals 13 residues. Germline CDR1 and CDR2: SGHDT and YYEEEE. The CDR3 DNA is TGTGCCAGCAGATTACAGGGTAATGAAAAACTGTTTTTT. Its protein product is CASRLQGNEKLFF.

The genes are TRBV4-1 and TRBJ1-1; 7 bases are a match to TRBD1. V was clipped by 4 bases and J by 0 bases; unmatched bases: 5. The CDR3 loop spans 15 amino acids. Germline V gene sequence: CDR1 MGHRA, CDR2 YSYEKL. CDR3 in DNA: TGCGCCAGCAGCCCTGTGGGACAGTTGAACACTGAAGCTTTCTTT. It translates to CASSPVGQLNTEAFF.

The chain links TRBV19 to TRBJ2-7; 8 nucleotides align to TRBD2. The germline V gene encodes CDR1 LNHDA and CDR2 SQIVND (reference sequence). The junction had 11 bases not matched to a gene; V was cut back by 7 bases and J by 3 bases. This CDR3 region has 15 residues. This chain's CDR3 is CASTNSAGALYEQYF. Here the CDR3 DNA reads TGTGCCAGTACTAATTCAGCGGGAGCACTCTACGAGCAGTACTTC.

This clone was detected only once. The rearrangement joins TRBV6-5 to TRBJ2-3; D may be TRBD1 or TRBD2 (6 bases each). The V and J ends lost 7 bases and 3 bases respectively, with 17 bases between them. Germline V gene sequence: CDR1 MNHEY, CDR2 SVGAGI. The CDR3 runs to 15 residues. Here the CDR3 DNA reads TGTGCCAGCACTAGGGGGGAGCCGGGTACAGATACGCAGTATTTT. Protein product: CASTRGEPGTDTQYF.

The gene calls are TRBV4-2 and TRBJ2-5; D is perhaps TRBD1 or TRBD2 (5 bases each). The germline V gene encodes CDR1 LGHNA and CDR2 YNFKEQ. This CDR3 is 15 amino acids long. V lost 4 bases, J lost 5 bases, and 17 bases lay in between. CDR3 in amino acids: CASSPQRDGGETQYF. The DNA of the CDR3 is TGTGCCAGCAGCCCACAGAGGGACGGCGGGGAGACCCAGTACTTC.

The chain recombines TRBV30 with TRBJ2-2; maybe TRBD2 (6 bases). Germline values: CDR1 GTSNPN, CDR2 SVGIG (reference sequence). The CDR3 sequence is 13 residues long. V was trimmed by 3 bases and J by 7 bases, leaving 12 bases between them. For the CDR3, the DNA is TGTGCCTGGAGCTGGCGGGACGGCGGGGAGCTGTTTTTT. It yields the protein CAWSWRDGGELFF.

The sample holds a few counts of this clone. The genes are TRBV19 and TRBJ1-1; unclear D gene. V gave up 1 base and J gave up 7 bases, with 13 bases separating them. Germline V CDR1 and CDR2: LNHDA, SQIVND (reference sequence). The CDR3 runs 14 residues. Here the CDR3 reads CASSIVIRESEAFF. CDR3 nucleotides: TGTGCCAGTAGTATAGTTATCCGGGAGAGTGAAGCTTTCTTT.

The chain links TRBV28 to TRBJ2-2; D possibly corresponds to TRBD1 (5 bases). Per the germline V gene, CDR1 is MDHEN and CDR2 is SYDVKM. Trimming removed 7 bases from V and 1 base from J, with 10 bases in between. This CDR3 is 14 amino acids long. This CDR3 is CASTDTWNTGELFF. CDR3 DNA sequence: TGTGCCAGCACGGACACCTGGAACACCGGGGAGCTGTTTTTT.

This chain joins TRBV28 and TRBJ1-1; D call uncertain. Trimming stripped 4 bases from V and 5 bases from J, with 8 bases between. Germline CDR1 MDHEN, CDR2 SYDVKM. There are 12 residues in the CDR3. CDR3 in amino acids: CASSSEGTEAFF. In DNA form, the CDR3 reads TGTGCCAGCAGTTCCGAGGGAACTGAAGCTTTCTTT.

The J gene is TRBJ2-1, the V gene TRBV5-1; TRBD2 matches 7 bases. This CDR3 comprises 15 residues. The germline gives CDR1 SGHRS, CDR2 YFSETQ. Trimming removed 4 bases from V and 2 bases from J; junction bases left unmatched: 6. CDR3 sequence: CASSKDLAAYNEQFF. The CDR3 DNA is TGCGCCAGCAGCAAGGACCTAGCGGCCTACAATGAGCAGTTCTTC.

This chain connects TRBV3-1 (or the pseudogene TRBV3-2) to TRBJ1-5; no clear D. CDR1 is LGHDT, CDR2 YNNKEL, per germline (reference sequence). The CDR3 covers 13 residues. Deletions cut 1 base from V and 7 bases from J, with 8 bases between. This CDR3 reads CASSQVLSQPQHF. The CDR3 DNA follows: TGTGCCAGCAGCCAAGTCCTTTCCCAGCCCCAGCATTTT.

This chain uses TRBV5-5 with TRBJ1-1; D unresolved. Trimming removed 0 bases from V and 0 bases from J, with 6 bases in between. The CDR3 extends over 14 amino acids. Germline lookup yields CDR1 SGHKS and CDR2 YYEKEE (reference sequence). CDR3 sequence reads: CASSLAVMNTEAFF. The CDR3 DNA reads as TGTGCCAGCAGCTTGGCGGTTATGAACACTGAAGCTTTCTTT.

V gene TRBV5-1 combines with J gene TRBJ2-7; 7 bases are shared with TRBD1. Germline-derived CDR1 and CDR2 are SGHRS and YFSETQ. The V gene end was trimmed by 4 bases and the J gene end by 4 bases; junction bases not matched to a gene: 8. The CDR3 sequence is 14 residues long. CDR3 region: CASSPGGQFYEQYF. The CDR3 DNA reads as TGCGCCAGCAGCCCAGGGGGACAGTTTTACGAGCAGTACTTC.

This clone was recorded a few times. The genes are TRBV15 and TRBJ1-1; tentative D call: TRBD1 (5 bases). V shed 1 base and J shed 5 bases, with 14 bases lying between them. Germline CDR1 LNHNV, CDR2 YYDKDF (reference sequence). This CDR3 comprises 15 residues. CDR3 amino acids: CATSRGGTGGTEAFF. Written as DNA, the CDR3 is TGTGCCACCAGCAGAGGAGGGACGGGAGGAACTGAAGCTTTCTTT.

The chain has TRBV6-5 and TRBJ2-1; 7 positions match TRBD2. The CDR3 has 16 amino acids. The ends lost 2 bases at V and 6 bases at J; junction bases unmatched: 10. Germline loops: CDR1 MNHEY, CDR2 SVGAGI. CDR3 nucleotide sequence: TGTGCCAGCAGTTACGGGACGGAACTAGCGCGCAATGAGCAGTTCTTC. Translation: CASSYGTELARNEQFF.

A single count supports this clone. The J gene is TRBJ2-3, the V gene TRBV19; the D call may be TRBD1 or TRBD2 (5 bases each). With 4 bases removed from V and 1 base from J, the gap between germline ends came to 15 bases. Germline V gene data show CDR1 as LNHDA and CDR2 as SQIVND (reference sequence). This CDR3 has 16 amino acids. CDR3 in amino acids: CASSRKPGPGTDTQYF. The CDR3 region has the DNA TGTGCCAGTAGTAGGAAACCGGGACCGGGCACAGATACGCAGTATTTT.